This TCR beta chain was obtained from a study of T cells after yellow fever vaccination. Study results and limitations: Post-booster reappearance was seen for most primary-vaccination clones (roughly 96% CD4, 88% CD8).

TCR cDNA, made by 5'RACE template switching, carried an added universal primer site and UMIs. TCRdb re-called the 5' RACE reads with MiXCR, one entry per CDR3 protein. The sample records 620,000 or so distinct CDR3 sequences, 12% being singletons. This clonotype turned up a few times. The target antigen is unknown. This CDR3 region has 15 residues. The V and J ends lost 5 bases and 3 bases respectively, with 17 bases between them. Germline V gives CDR1 SGHVS, CDR2 FQNEAQ. Sequenced here: PBMCs, sampled on the day of the yellow fever booster vaccination. This TCR was sampled from a young man who received the YFV17D yellow fever vaccine. The rearrangement joins TRBV7-8 to TRBJ2-7, with D possibly matching TRBD1 (5 bases). The CDR3 nucleotides are TGTGCCAGCAGCCCCTGGCTTCCAGGGAACTACGAGCAGTACTTC. Translation: CASSPWLPGNYEQYF.